This T cell receptor (beta chain) is from a study of CD8+CD57+ T cells in acquired aplastic anemia. On the study more broadly: Sorted cells (CD4+ and CD8+) yielded DNA amounts that averaged 3.2 ug.

As for this clonotype: Antigen: not known.

Profiling of TCR beta VDJ combinations and CDR3 sequences used genomic DNA as template. TCRdb re-derived calls from the reads in MiXCR, one entry per CDR3 protein. The sample holds more than 150,000 distinct CDR3 sequences; around three fifths are singletons and the top ten take more than 45%. Study results and caveats: Over 25 CD8+ CDR3 sequences occurred in both the patients and the controls.

Sequencing was performed on sorted CD4+, CD8+, or CD8+CD57+ T cells (not recorded which) from PBMCs. This clonotype originated in a human donor with severe aplastic anemia or a healthy control (not recorded which).

The CDR3 DNA reads as TGTGCCACCAGCAGAGCGGAGGGAGCTGCTTTCTTT. This encodes CATSRAEGAAFF. J is TRBJ1-1 and V is TRBV15, with D unresolved. Germline V CDR1 and CDR2: LNHNV, YYDKDF (reference sequence). V lost 1 base and J 11 bases, leaving 11 bases between the germline ends. The CDR3 is 12 amino acids. The complete variable domain, with remaining parts taken from reference TRBV15 and TRBJ1-1, reads DAMVIQNPRYQVTQFGKPVTLSCSQTLNHNVMYWYQQKSSQAPKLLFHYYDKDFNNEADTPDNFQSRRPNTSFCFLDIRSPGLGDTAMYLCATSRAEGAAFFGQGTRLTVV.